These 20 T cell receptor beta chains came from one sample sequenced in a study of blood T cells in healthy people across ages. With a J-beta primer mix and a sample-barcoded 5' primer, a second PCR ran roughly 6 to 11 cycles. TCRdb passed the 5' RACE reads through MiXCR, listing each CDR3 protein once. Of 650,000 to 950,000 distinct CDR3 sequences listed, around 43% are singletons. The sample consisted of blood. These receptors were taken from a man in his 60s in good health.

This chain links TRBV11-2 with TRBJ2-1; weak D call: TRBD1 (5 bases). This CDR3 region has 15 residues. Germline V gene lookup returns CDR1 SGHAT and CDR2 FQNNGV. Trimming took off 3 bases at V and 4 bases at J, with 13 bases between the two ends. The chain's CDR3 is CASSFRGSWYNEQFF. The DNA of the CDR3 is TGTGCCAGCAGCTTTAGGGGTTCTTGGTACAATGAGCAGTTCTTC.

The rearrangement uses TRBV6-1 and TRBJ2-7, with 11 positions matching TRBD1. J was trimmed by 4 bases and V by 6 bases; bases with no gene match: 8. Germline values: CDR1 MNHNS, CDR2 SASEGT. The CDR3 totals 15 residues. For the CDR3, the DNA is TGTGCCAGCAGGAGGGGACAGGGGGAAGTATACGAGCAGTACTTC. This encodes CASRRGQGEVYEQYF.

This clonotype turned up a few times. J is TRBJ2-2 and V is TRBV4-1; D remains ambiguous. V dropped 3 bases and J dropped 3 bases, with 11 bases sitting between them. Germline V gene sequence: CDR1 MGHRA, CDR2 YSYEKL. The CDR3 sequence is 15 residues long. The CDR3 sequence is CASSHFGIDTGELFF. For the CDR3, the DNA is TGCGCCAGCAGCCATTTCGGAATCGACACCGGGGAGCTGTTTTTT.

This clonotype was detected a few times. The V gene is TRBV29-1, the J gene TRBJ1-5; 10 nucleotides match TRBD1. CDR3 length equals 14 residues. J was trimmed by 5 bases and V by 5 bases; bases with no gene match: 6. Germline CDR1 SQVTM, CDR2 ANQGSEA. The CDR3 reads CSVSPGTGDQPQHF. DNA of the CDR3: TGCAGCGTTTCTCCCGGGACAGGGGATCAGCCCCAGCATTTT.

This clonotype has only a few counts. This may stem from a read error, because a much larger clone lies one nucleotide away. The chain recombines TRBV5-1 with TRBJ2-3; D is unresolved. Germline V gene sequence: CDR1 SGHRS, CDR2 YFSETQ. The CDR3 contains 11 residues. The CDR3 coding sequence is TGTGCCAGCAGGTTCACAGATACGCAGTATTTT. Translating it yields CASRFTDTQYF.

The rearrangement links TRBV6-2 or TRBV6-3 to TRBJ1-1; a possible D gene is TRBD1 (6 bases). V was shortened by 6 bases and J by 10 bases, with 18 bases between the two germline ends. Germline V CDR1 and CDR2: MNHEY, SVGEGT. This CDR3 spans 13 amino acids. The CDR3 bases are TGTGCCAGCAGCCGGGACATCTTGGCGTCAGCTTTCTTT. This codes for CASSRDILASAFF.

The rearrangement links TRBV14 to TRBJ2-1; a possible D gene is TRBD2 (5 bases). The CDR3 length is 16 residues. Germline V gene sequence: CDR1 SGHDN, CDR2 FVKESK. The V end was cut by 0 bases, the J end by 10 bases, with 19 bases between. CDR3 coding DNA: TGTGCCAGCAGCCAAGATGGGGTCCTAGCCCTGAACGAGCAGTTCTTC. It encodes CASSQDGVLALNEQFF.

This clonotype was found a few times. The rearrangement links TRBV6-5 to TRBJ2-1, with 7 bases identical to TRBD2. Germline V gives CDR1 MNHEY, CDR2 SVGAGI. There are 22 residues in the CDR3. V dropped 0 bases and J dropped 1; count of bases not matched to a gene: 21. CDR3 nucleotides: TGTGCCAGCAGTTACTCCCCCTCCCGAAAACTCGGCGGGGGTGGATCCTACAATGAGCAGTTCTTC. Protein product: CASSYSPSRKLGGGGSYNEQFF.

The genes are TRBV7-2 and TRBJ2-1; the D is unclear. V was trimmed by 1 base and J by 6 bases, leaving 16 bases between them. The germline V gene has CDR1 SGHTA and CDR2 FQGNSA. The CDR3 length is 16 residues. The CDR3 DNA reads TGTGCCAGCAGCTTAGTATTTCTACAGAACACCAATGAGCAGTTCTTC. Amino acids: CASSLVFLQNTNEQFF.

This clonotype came up a few times. This rearrangement joins TRBV20-1 to TRBJ2-3, with 7 bases aligning to TRBD2. With 8 bases clipped from V and 6 bases from J, the junction kept 11 bases outside the gene matches. The germline V gene has CDR1 DFQATT and CDR2 SNEGSKA (reference sequence). CDR3 length: 13 residues. The CDR3 loop reads CSSPGRGKDTQYF. In DNA, the CDR3 is TGCAGTTCGCCGGGGCGGGGGAAGGATACGCAGTATTTT.

The chain is built from TRBV20-1 and TRBJ1-5; D uncertain. The CDR3 extends over 12 amino acids. The germline V gene encodes CDR1 DFQATT and CDR2 SNEGSKA (reference sequence). V lost 4 bases and J lost 6, with 10 bases in between. CDR3 loop: CSANRLGQPQHF. The CDR3 DNA reads as TGCAGTGCTAATAGACTAGGTCAGCCCCAGCATTTT.

The V gene is TRBV6-2 or TRBV6-3, the J gene TRBJ2-7; 8 bases are a match to TRBD2. From germline, CDR1 is MNHEY and CDR2 SVGEGT. This CDR3 comprises 15 residues. V was pared by 7 bases and J by 7 bases, with 15 bases of the junction left unmatched. CDR3 DNA sequence: TGTGCCAGCAACATACTGGCGGGGGGCCTCAATGAGCAGTACTTC. The encoded protein is CASNILAGGLNEQYF.

The sample holds a few counts of this clonotype. The rearrangement links TRBV2 to TRBJ2-1; TRBD2 matches 10 bases. CDR3 length: 16 amino acids. The trim removed 2 bases at V and 8 bases at J, leaving 9 bases unmatched. CDR1 and CDR2 from the germline V gene are SNHLY and FYNNEI. CDR3 sequence: CASSEIIAGGEYEQFF. In DNA form, the CDR3 reads TGTGCCAGCAGTGAAATAATAGCGGGGGGAGAGTATGAGCAGTTCTTC. The complete variable domain, with remaining parts taken from reference TRBV2 and TRBJ2-1, reads EPEVTQTPSHQVTQMGQEVILRCVPISNHLYFYWYRQILGQKVEFLVSFYNNEISEKSEIFDDQFSVERPDGSNFTLKIRSTKLEDSAMYFCASSEIIAGGEYEQFFGPGTRLTVL.

This chain uses TRBV6-6 with TRBJ2-7; TRBD2 aligns across 12 bases. CDR1 and CDR2 (germline): MNHNY, SVGAGI (reference sequence). The J segment lost 7 bases and the V segment lost 6 bases, leaving 10 bases of the junction unmatched. The CDR3 is made up of 15 amino acids. CDR3 sequence (DNA): TGTGCCAGCAGGTGGACTAGCGGGGACCGGGGAGAGCAGTACTTC. It is translated as CASRWTSGDRGEQYF.

The gene calls are TRBV12-3 or TRBV12-4 and TRBJ2-2; TRBD1 is a possible D gene (7 bases). Trimming shortened V by 5 bases and J by 2 bases, and 12 bases separated the two germline ends. CDR3 length: 15 amino acids. In DNA, the CDR3 is TGTGCCAGCAGTGCAGGGGGACTTAACACCGGGGAGCTGTTTTTT. This gives the protein CASSAGGLNTGELFF.

The rearrangement uses TRBV5-5 and TRBJ2-6; D unresolved. The V gene's germline CDR1 is SGHKS and CDR2 YYEKEE (reference sequence). This CDR3 has 13 residues. Between the trimmed V and J ends, which lost 7 bases and 2 bases, there was a span of 7 bases. The CDR3 DNA follows: TGTGCCAGCTGGGTGGCTGGGGCCAACGTCCTGACTTTC. This translates into CASWVAGANVLTF.

The rearrangement links TRBV6-2 or TRBV6-3 to TRBJ2-7, with TRBD2 matching over 13 bases. CDR3 length equals 16 residues. With 6 bases clipped from V and 7 bases from J, the junction kept 12 bases outside the gene matches. The germline CDR1 and CDR2 sequences are MNHEY and SVGEGT. The CDR3 DNA reads as TGTGCCAGCAGACGTACCGGGACTAGCGGGATAAATGAGCAGTACTTC. It is translated as CASRRTGTSGINEQYF.

The chain couples TRBV10-3 to TRBJ1-2; TRBD1 is a possible D gene (6 bases). CDR1 and CDR2 from the germline V gene are ENHRY and SYGVKD. The V gene lost 2 bases and the J gene lost 7 bases, with 11 bases spanning the gap. The CDR3 sequence is 13 residues long. This CDR3 reads CAISEGTGIGYTF. CDR3 sequence (DNA): TGTGCCATCAGTGAGGGAACAGGGATTGGCTACACCTTC.

This sequence joins TRBV7-9 and TRBJ1-1; no clear D. Trimming took 2 bases from V and 4 from J, leaving 8 bases between them. Germline CDR1 and CDR2: SEHNR and FQNEAQ (reference sequence). The CDR3 covers 13 residues. CDR3 DNA: TGTGCCAGCAGCTTAAAGGGCGTCACTGAAGCTTTCTTT. It yields the protein CASSLKGVTEAFF. Full variable domain (remainder filled in from reference TRBV7-9 and TRBJ1-1): DTGVSQNPRHKITKRGQNVTFRCDPISEHNRLYWYRQTLGQGPEFLTYFQNEAQLEKSRLLSDRFSAERPKGSFSTLEIQRTEQGDSAMYLCASSLKGVTEAFFGQGTRLTVV.

This sequence joins TRBV4-1 and TRBJ2-6; D ambiguous. With 1 base removed from V and 2 bases from J, the gap between germline ends came to 12 bases. From germline, CDR1 is MGHRA and CDR2 YSYEKL. The CDR3 runs 17 residues. The CDR3 sequence is CASSQGAVSPGANVLTF. The CDR3 DNA is TGCGCCAGCAGCCAAGGGGCAGTAAGTCCTGGGGCCAACGTCCTGACTTTC.